A selection of T cell receptor beta chains follows, all from one sample in a study of CD8+ T cells in alopecia areata. Clones were read by immunoSEQ multiplex PCR, and TCRdb kept only the in-frame ones, dropping some. The sample has over 35,000 clones; 92% are singletons. Sequences were derived from CD8+ T cells sorted from blood, sampled at week 24, from a patient treated with tofacitinib. All receptors derive from a human donor with alopecia areata. Each CDR3 is given with its conserved first and last residue. D genes are given only for firm matches. Expanded clones get a size class; other rows say once, few or many, or leave the size out.

clone size	D gene	J gene	V gene	CDR3 DNA	CDR3 protein
.	.	TRBJ2-7	TRBV5-4	TGTGCCAGCAGCTTAGGGACGGCCACCTACGAGCAGTACTTC	CASSLGTATYEQYF
.	TRBD1	TRBJ2-1	TRBV30	TGTGCCTGGAGTGTAGGGACAGGGGTATACGAGCAGTTCTTC	CAWSVGTGVYEQFF
.	.	TRBJ2-5	TRBV4-3	TGCGCCAGCAGCCAAGAAAGGGTCGGCCTCTCCGAAGAGACCCAGTACTTC	CASSQERVGLSEETQYF
few	TRBD2	TRBJ2-1	TRBV29-1	TGCAGCGTTGTGGGACTATGGAGTGAGCAGTTCTTC	CSVVGLWSEQFF
.	TRBD2	TRBJ2-5	TRBV27	TGTGCCAGCAGTTTATGGGGGGGTAGGGAGACCCAGTACTTC	CASSLWGGRETQYF
once	TRBD2	TRBJ2-1	TRBV10-3	TGTGCCATCAGTGAGGTGGCCAGCGGGGGGTATACTGACAATGAGCAGTTCTTC	CAISEVASGGYTDNEQFF
.	.	TRBJ1-2	TRBV14	TGTGCCAGCAGCCAAGATAGGGGAGCGGACATTAACTATGGCTACACCTTC	CASSQDRGADINYGYTF
.	.	TRBJ1-4	TRBV7-9	TGTGCCAGCAGCTTAGAGGCAACTAATGAAAAACTGTTTTTT	CASSLEATNEKLFF
.	.	TRBJ2-7	TRBV23-1	TGCGCCAGCAGTCATGGGGCAGGGACATTGGTATGGGAGCAGTACTTC	CASSHGAGTLVWEQYF
.	.	TRBJ1-1	TRBV27	TGTGCCAGCAGTTTGGGGTTCGGGTTGACTGAAGCTTTCTTT	CASSLGFGLTEAFF
.	TRBD1	TRBJ1-5	TRBV2	TGTGCCAGCAGTCCGACAGGGATCCGTACACCCAATCAGCCCCAGCATTTT	CASSPTGIRTPNQPQHF
.	.	TRBJ2-1	TRBV2	TGTGCCAGCAGGGCGGGTGAGCAGTTCTTC	CASRAGEQFF
.	.	TRBJ2-7	TRBV7-8	TGTGCCAGCAGCGAACCAACAGGCCCCTACGAGCAGTACTTC	CASSEPTGPYEQYF
once	TRBD2	TRBJ2-3	TRBV4-1	TGCGCCAGCAGCTCCCGGACTAGCGGGGCTTTAGATACGCAGTATTTT	CASSSRTSGALDTQYF
.	.	TRBJ2-1	TRBV6-1	TGTGCCAGCAGTGAGACCCCCAGCTCCTACAATGAGCAGTTCTTC	CASSETPSSYNEQFF
.	.	TRBJ1-1	TRBV7-9	TGTGCCAGCAGCTCCTTAGACAGAGCCATGAACACTGAAGCTTTCTTT	CASSSLDRAMNTEAFF
.	.	TRBJ2-1	TRBV30	TGTGCCTGGATCCCCTTAGCGGACAACTACAATGAGCAGTTCTTC	CAWIPLADNYNEQFF
.	TRBD2	TRBJ2-3	TRBV7-9	TGTGCCAGCAGCTTAGTGCCGACTAGCGGGGGCACAGATACGCAGTATTTT	CASSLVPTSGGTDTQYF
.	.	TRBJ2-7	TRBV28	TGTGCCAGCAGTCAAAGACCGGGGCTATCCTACGAGCAGTACTTC	CASSQRPGLSYEQYF